This TCR beta chain stems from a study of T cell responses to AZD1222 COVID-19 vaccine. Findings and limits, study-wide: Repertoire sampling happened only post peak T cell response. Females made up more of the donors, who were largely white British, and clonal diversity may have come out too low. Of the AZD1222 recipients, only five to seven were seropositive at baseline. Two AZD1222 administrations were followed by greater Spike-specific TCR breadth and depth.

The assay was immunoSEQ multiplex PCR, and TCRdb's table has in-frame clones only and misses some. The table has tens of thousands of clones, 90% seen once. V lost 7 bases and J lost 4, with 13 bases in between. Germline CDR1 is LNHDA and CDR2 is SQIVND (reference sequence). CDR3 length equals 13 residues. Regarding this clone: The antigen is unknown.

Sample: peripheral blood, taken on day 0 of AZD1222 vaccination. The chain links TRBV19 to TRBJ1-2, with unresolved D. This receptor was identified in an adult in good health. The CDR3 DNA is TGTGCCAGTAATAAAGACGGATTCTATGGCTACACCTTC. Translated, it gives CASNKDGFYGYTF.